Shown below are 10 T cell receptor beta chains from a single sample sequenced in a study of Ad26.COV2.S vaccination and SARS-CoV-2 variants. Regarding treatment: about 20 received Ad26.COV2.S at low or high dose, single or two shots; 5 received placebo; per-sample allocation not given. Samples analyzed were those drawn on day 63 after the first vaccine or placebo injection. The assay was immunoSEQ multiplex PCR, and TCRdb's table has in-frame clones only and misses some. The sample includes some 390,000 clones, roughly nine tenths of them seen just once. Sequenced material: peripheral blood, taken in a trial of Ad26.COV2.S vaccine versus placebo. These receptor sequences come from a person aged 18 to 65 who received the Ad26.COV2.S COVID-19 vaccine or a placebo.

V and J are TRBV30 and TRBJ1-1, with D unresolved. The CDR3 has 13 residues. Deletions cut 1 base from V and 3 bases from J, with 9 bases between. The V gene's germline CDR1 is GTSNPN and CDR2 SVGIG (reference sequence). In DNA form, the CDR3 reads TGTGCCTGGAGTGGGCGAACGGACACTGAAGCTTTCTTT. Its protein product is CAWSGRTDTEAFF.

The chain links TRBV2 to TRBJ1-1, with D perhaps TRBD1 (6 bases). Germline-derived CDR1 and CDR2 are SNHLY and FYNNEI. Deletions cut 1 base from V and 3 bases from J, with 12 bases between. The CDR3 is 15 amino acids. The CDR3 nucleotides are TGTGCCAGCAGTGAAGGAGGAGGGGGTTACACTGAAGCTTTCTTT. It yields the protein CASSEGGGGYTEAFF. The full variable domain, completed using reference TRBV2 and TRBJ1-1, is EPEVTQTPSHQVTQMGQEVILRCVPISNHLYFYWYRQILGQKVEFLVSFYNNEISEKSEIFDDQFSVERPDGSNFTLKIRSTKLEDSAMYFCASSEGGGGYTEAFFGQGTRLTVV.

The chain joins TRBV29-1 to TRBJ1-4, with D perhaps TRBD1 (5 bases). The germline V gene encodes CDR1 SQVTM and CDR2 ANQGSEA. The CDR3 spans 12 residues. V lost 4 bases, J lost 10 bases, and 13 bases lay in between. The CDR3 protein is CSVGGLFGKLFF. CDR3 in DNA: TGCAGCGTTGGGGGGTTATTTGGAAAACTGTTTTTT. Together with reference TRBV29-1 and TRBJ1-4, the CDR3 gives the full variable domain: SAVISQKPSRDICQRGTSLTIQCQVDSQVTMMFWYRQQPGQSLTLIATANQGSEATYESGFVIDKFPISRPNLTFSTLTVSNMSPEDSSIYLCSVGGLFGKLFFGSGTQLSVL.

This clone was observed a handful of times. CDR3 in DNA: TGCAGCGTCCGGGACAGGGGGTCCGGCTATGGCTACACCTTC. Translation: CSVRDRGSGYGYTF. The rearrangement joins TRBV29-1 to TRBJ1-2, with 11 nucleotides matching TRBD1. This CDR3 has 14 amino acids. V was clipped by 6 bases and J by 4 bases; unmatched bases: 7. The germline gives CDR1 SQVTM, CDR2 ANQGSEA.

The chain joins TRBV5-4 to TRBJ1-2; 8 bases map to TRBD1. Germline assignment: CDR1 SGHNT and CDR2 YYREEE (reference sequence). With V trimmed by 2 bases and J by 1 base, 1 base remained unmatched. This CDR3 contains 14 residues. CDR3 in amino acids: CASSLQGGNYGYTF. DNA for the CDR3: TGTGCCAGCAGCTTACAGGGGGGTAACTATGGCTACACCTTC.

The V gene is TRBV10-3, the J gene TRBJ2-5, with 12 bases identical to TRBD2. The CDR3 loop spans 16 amino acids. The ends lost 4 bases at V and 4 bases at J; junction bases unmatched: 7. Germline lookup yields CDR1 ENHRY and CDR2 SYGVKD. The CDR3 here is CAISARGTSGSETQYF. CDR3 in DNA: TGTGCCATCAGTGCCAGGGGGACTAGCGGGTCAGAGACCCAGTACTTC.

This chain links TRBV6-5 with TRBJ2-5; 10 bases align to TRBD2. V gave up 0 bases and J gave up 5 bases; unmatched junction bases: 3. CDR3 length equals 15 residues. Per the germline V gene, CDR1 is MNHEY and CDR2 is SVGAGI. The CDR3 DNA reads as TGTGCCAGCAGTTACTCTCCTAGCGGGGGTGAGACCCAGTACTTC. Protein sequence: CASSYSPSGGETQYF.

The chain carries TRBV11-2 and TRBJ1-5; TRBD1 matches 7 bases. J was trimmed by 7 bases and V by 3 bases; bases with no gene match: 6. Germline CDR1 is SGHAT and CDR2 is FQNNGV. The CDR3 consists of 14 residues. The CDR3: CASSFSTGDQPQHF. CDR3 bases: TGTGCCAGCAGCTTCTCAACAGGGGACCAGCCCCAGCATTTT.

This clone has just a few counts. The rearrangement links TRBV19 to TRBJ1-4, with 9 bases aligning to TRBD1. The CDR3 has 20 residues. Germline V lookup: CDR1 LNHDA, CDR2 SQIVND (reference sequence). J was trimmed by 0 bases and V by 7 bases; bases with no gene match: 18. The CDR3 is CASTSHGTGRWRATNEKLFF. Written as DNA, the CDR3 is TGTGCCAGTACCTCCCACGGGACAGGGAGGTGGCGTGCAACTAATGAAAAACTGTTTTTT.

The V gene is TRBV30, the J gene TRBJ2-6, with 7 bases fitting TRBD1. CDR3 length equals 14 residues. From germline, CDR1 is GTSNPN and CDR2 SVGIG (reference sequence). The ends lost 6 bases at V and 4 bases at J; junction bases unmatched: 6. CDR3 sequence: CACKQGSGANVLTF. CDR3 sequence (DNA): TGTGCCTGTAAACAGGGGTCCGGGGCCAACGTCCTGACTTTC.